A selection of T cell receptor beta chains follows, all from one sample in a study of blood T cell repertoires in COVID-19. TCRdb's table, derived via immunoSEQ multiplex PCR, lists solely in-frame clones and lacks some. Of roughly 130,000 clones listed, approximately 86% were seen once; the top ten hold 2.3%. The sequenced material came from PBMCs or T cells enriched from blood (not recorded which). All receptors come from a woman between 50 and 59 years old who had recovered from COVID-19. Both conserved end residues are part of each CDR3. The D gene is left open where the match is weak. Expanded clones are given a class, and other clones once, few, many or no size at all.

size	V	D	J	DNA	CDR3
.	TRBV5-8	TRBD1	TRBJ2-5	TGTGCCAGCAGCCCCGACAGGGCAGAGACCCAGTACTTC	CASSPDRAETQYF
.	TRBV7-2	.	TRBJ2-7	TGTGCCAGCAGCTTAGTCGGCGGGCCCTACGAGCAGTACTTC	CASSLVGGPYEQYF
.	TRBV23-1	.	TRBJ1-1	TGCGCCAGCAGTCTAGCGCGTGTCGGGCAGCTGAACACTGAAGCTTTCTTT	CASSLARVGQLNTEAFF
.	TRBV11-2	.	TRBJ2-5	TGTGCCAGCAGCCCGGGTGGATCACAAGAGACCCAGTACTTC	CASSPGGSQETQYF
.	TRBV7-9	.	TRBJ1-1	TGTGCCAGCAGCCCCGGACAGTTACACACTGAAGCTTTCTTT	CASSPGQLHTEAFF
.	TRBV19	.	TRBJ2-1	TGTGCCAGTAGTACGGAACAGGGAGTGAGCATTTTCTTC	CASSTEQGVSIFF
.	TRBV10-1	.	TRBJ1-1	TGCGCCAGCAGTGAGTCCGCGTCTTTGAACACTGAAGCTTTCTTT	CASSESASLNTEAFF
.	TRBV5-1	TRBD2	TRBJ2-5	TGCGCCAGCATGGGGGGGGGAACCCAAGAGACCCAGTACTTC	CASMGGGTQETQYF
.	TRBV7-3	TRBD1	TRBJ2-5	TGTGCCAGCAGCTTTTACCAGGACAGGGTGGAGACCCAGTACTTC	CASSFYQDRVETQYF
.	TRBV11-3	.	TRBJ2-2	TGTGCCAGCAGCTTAGAACCGAGCACCGGGGAGCTGTTTTTT	CASSLEPSTGELFF
.	TRBV3-1/TRBV3-2	TRBD2	TRBJ2-3	TGTGCCAGCAGCCCAACCCATAGCGGGGGGGCCGGGAGTACGCAGTATTTT	CASSPTHSGGAGSTQYF
.	TRBV18	.	TRBJ2-7	TGTGCCAGCTCGGGCGGGGGCGCCACCTACGAGCAGTACTTC	CASSGGGATYEQYF
.	TRBV19	.	TRBJ1-5	TGTGCCAGTAGTCCCACGGGAGGTAATCAGCCCCAGCATTTT	CASSPTGGNQPQHF
few	TRBV5-4	.	TRBJ2-7	TGTGCCAGCACCAGACTACTAGTTGGCGAGCAGTACTTC	CASTRLLVGEQYF
.	TRBV5-1	.	TRBJ1-1	TGCGCCAGCAGCTTGGACCCGGGTACCACTGTCCCTTTCTTT	CASSLDPGTTVPFF
once	TRBV6-2/TRBV6-3	.	TRBJ1-5	TGTGCCAGCAGTTACGCCAGAGGGCAATCTTATCTACCCCAGCATTTT	CASSYARGQSYLPQHF
.	TRBV24-1	.	TRBJ2-3	TGTGCCACCAGTGATTTGGGCCAGGGGGATACGCAGTATTTT	CATSDLGQGDTQYF
.	TRBV10-3	TRBD1	TRBJ1-1	TGTGCCATCAGTGGGGACAGGGGAGATTGGGGTGAGGCTTTCTTT	CAISGDRGDWGEAFF
.	TRBV5-6	TRBD2	TRBJ2-3	TGTGCCAGCAGACTAGCGGGGGGTTTTTCGGATACGCAGTATTTT	CASRLAGGFSDTQYF
.	TRBV7-2	TRBD2	TRBJ2-1	TGTGCCAGCAGCTCACTAGCGGGGGGCTACAATGAGCAGTTCTTC	CASSSLAGGYNEQFF
.	TRBV10-2	TRBD1	TRBJ1-6	TGCGCCAGCAGTGTCTACCCGGGACAGGGCTCCTATAATTCACCCCTCCACTTT	CASSVYPGQGSYNSPLHF
.	TRBV9	.	TRBJ2-7	TGTGCCAGCAGCACAGGACAGTTTAACGAGCAGTACTTC	CASSTGQFNEQYF
few	TRBV7-8	TRBD1	TRBJ1-5	TGTGCCAGCAGCTTATTTAGGGACAGGGGCAATCAGCCCCAGCATTTT	CASSLFRDRGNQPQHF
.	TRBV9	.	TRBJ1-6	TGTGCCAGCAGCGCCCAACAGGGAGCCTCCTATAATTCACCCCTCCACTTT	CASSAQQGASYNSPLHF
.	TRBV6-5	.	TRBJ2-3	TGTGCCAGCAGTCGGACTGACGGTTGGGATACGCAGTATTTT	CASSRTDGWDTQYF
.	TRBV9	.	TRBJ1-5	TGTGCCAGCAGCAGAGGGGACGGGACAAGTCAGCCCCAGCATTTT	CASSRGDGTSQPQHF
.	TRBV7-2	.	TRBJ1-2	TGTGCCAGCAACCCAACTACTCGGGTTAACTATGGCTACACCTTC	CASNPTTRVNYGYTF
.	TRBV5-1	.	TRBJ2-5	TGCGCCAGCAGCGCGGGACAGAAAGAGACCCAGTACTTC	CASSAGQKETQYF
.	TRBV28	.	TRBJ1-5	TGTGCCAGCAGTGTTCCGGACGGGAATAGCAATCAGCCCCAGCATTTT	CASSVPDGNSNQPQHF
.	TRBV4-3	.	TRBJ1-2	TGCGCCAGCCGGGGAGGGTCCGGCTACACCTTC	CASRGGSGYTF
.	TRBV7-2	TRBD1	TRBJ1-2	TGTGCCAGCAGCTCCCAATCGACAGGGGACCATGGCTACACCTTC	CASSSQSTGDHGYTF
.	TRBV7-2	.	TRBJ2-3	TGTGCCAGCAGCCCGACAGGTCACCGCACAGATACGCAGTATTTT	CASSPTGHRTDTQYF
.	TRBV7-9	TRBD2	TRBJ2-1	TGTGCCAGCAGCGTACGACTTAGCGGGGGCGCGTGGGAGCAGTTCTTC	CASSVRLSGGAWEQFF
.	TRBV7-6	TRBD2	TRBJ2-1	TGTGCCAGCAGCTCCCGACCGGGGGGAGAGGAGCAGTTCTTC	CASSSRPGGEEQFF
.	TRBV7-2	.	TRBJ1-2	TGTGCCAGCAGCTACGGGTACTCCCCTAACTATGGCTACACCTTC	CASSYGYSPNYGYTF
once	TRBV3-1/TRBV3-2	.	TRBJ1-1	TGTGCCAGCAGCCATAGTGGGAGTAGAAACACTGAAGCTTTCTTT	CASSHSGSRNTEAFF
.	TRBV5-1	TRBD2	TRBJ2-1	TGCGCCAGCAACCCGAGCGGGGGGCCGTACAATGAGCAGTTCTTC	CASNPSGGPYNEQFF
.	TRBV7-9	TRBD1	TRBJ2-6	TGTGCCAGCAGCTTAGAGGGGGCGCGTGGGGCCAACGTCCTGACTTTC	CASSLEGARGANVLTF
.	TRBV5-6	.	TRBJ1-5	TGTGCCAGCAGCGTATGGGGACTGGGGGATCAGCCCCAGCATTTT	CASSVWGLGDQPQHF
.	TRBV7-3	TRBD2	TRBJ2-3	TGTGCCAGCAAGGCGGGGGGCACGACCACAGATACGCAGTATTTT	CASKAGGTTTDTQYF
.	TRBV10-1	.	TRBJ1-1	TGCGCCAGCAGTGAGTCCACACTGAACACTGAAGCTTTCTTT	CASSESTLNTEAFF
once	TRBV3-1/TRBV3-2	.	TRBJ1-1	TGTGCCAGCAGCCAATTCCACTTAGCTTTCTTT	CASSQFHLAFF
.	TRBV6-5	.	TRBJ1-2	TGTGCCAGCGGGGACGTGGGGGGGAGTATCTATGGCTACACCTTC	CASGDVGGSIYGYTF
.	TRBV27	TRBD1	TRBJ1-1	TGTGCCAGCAGTACCCAACAGGGGTGGAACACTGAAGCTTTCTTT	CASSTQQGWNTEAFF
.	TRBV7-3	.	TRBJ2-2	TGTGCCAGCAGCTTAGAGGGTTATCCCGGGGAGCTGTTTTTT	CASSLEGYPGELFF
.	TRBV7-2	TRBD2	TRBJ2-3	TGTGCCAGCAGCTTAGTCCAGCGGGGGACCCAGACGCAGTATTTT	CASSLVQRGTQTQYF
.	TRBV4-1	TRBD1	TRBJ2-7	TGCGCCAGCAGCCAAGATCCGCCTCATAACAGGGGATCCTACGAGCAGTACTTC	CASSQDPPHNRGSYEQYF
.	TRBV5-4	TRBD1	TRBJ1-6	TGTGCCAGCAGCTCGGGGACAGGGGCGAATTCACCCCTCCACTTT	CASSSGTGANSPLHF
.	TRBV10-2	.	TRBJ1-2	TGCGCCACCCTAGATGCATATGGCTACACCTTC	CATLDAYGYTF
.	TRBV30	.	TRBJ1-1	TGTGCCTGGAGTTGGGGGGGAGGCACTGAAGCTTTCTTT	CAWSWGGGTEAFF
.	TRBV5-1	.	TRBJ1-4	TGCGCCAGCAGCTTGAACACGGGAACTAATGAAAAACTGTTTTTT	CASSLNTGTNEKLFF
.	TRBV2	TRBD1	TRBJ1-4	TGTGCCAGCATACAGGGGCGGAATGAAAAACTGTTTTTT	CASIQGRNEKLFF
.	TRBV3-1/TRBV3-2	TRBD2	TRBJ2-2	TGTGCCAGCAGCCGCCGGACTAGCGGGGGGAACACCGGGGAGCTGTTTTTT	CASSRRTSGGNTGELFF
.	TRBV5-1	.	TRBJ2-5	TGCGCCAGCAGCTTGGTACAGGGTCCGGTATCGGAGACCCAGTACTTC	CASSLVQGPVSETQYF